What follows is one T cell receptor beta chain and its context. Its antigen remains unknown. Sample-barcoded 5' priming and a J-beta primer mix drove a second PCR of roughly 7 to 11 cycles. TCRdb called the 5' RACE reads again in MiXCR, with one record for every CDR3 protein. Altogether roughly 1,300,000 distinct CDR3 sequences are present, approximately 60% being singletons, with the ten largest covering over 5%. CDR1 and CDR2 (germline): KGHSH, LQKENI. After removal of 6 bases from V and 7 bases from J, the junction contained 16 bases not matched to a gene. This CDR3 has 17 amino acids. This record belongs to a study of blood T cells in healthy people across ages. Findings and limits, study-wide: Naive T cell percentage showed a strong correlation with TCR beta diversity.

The sample taken for sequencing was blood. The clonotype originates from a man between 18 and 35 years old in good health. This sequence joins TRBV18 and TRBJ2-1; TRBD2 aligns across 9 bases. For the CDR3, the DNA is TGTGCCAGCTCCCCCTACTCGACTAGCGGTGGCTTGAATGAGCAGTTCTTC. Its translation is CASSPYSTSGGLNEQFF.